This entry describes one T cell receptor (beta chain). There is no known antigen for this receptor. No base quality information exists; no much larger clone differs at one position. This sample is drawn from a study of STAT5B mutations in CD4+ large granular lymphocyte leukemia (dated by TCRdb to 2021 to 2024). Looking at the study overall: When cryopreserved patient cells were available, CD8+ cells were removed first, and anti-CD4 microbeads were then used for selection. TCRbeta repertoires of CD4+ T-cell large granular lymphocyte leukemia patients were compared with those of healthy blood donors. The purity of purified fractions was confirmed by flow cytometry on FACSCanto II or FACSVerse to exceed 95% among lymphocytes.

Overall study outcomes, separate from this receptor: Main leukemic clonotypes were private to each patient, although about 25% of the main leukemic clonotypes were found at low frequency in the non-leukemic repertoires of other patients. CD4-sorted patient repertoires appeared more clonal than healthy CD4+ repertoires, and this difference persisted after removing the putative leukemic clones. Data were not HLA-matched; higher clonality in CD4+ versus CD8+ T-LGLL could reflect the relatively small sample size. Patient cell sources were heterogeneous, and only five to seven CD4-sorted patient samples entered the clonality comparison with healthy controls.

TCRbeta rearrangements were sequenced from genomic DNA using the immunoSEQ assay at survey resolution. As for the original processing: Clonotypes making up more than 5% of the repertoire were considered putative leukemic clones, giving a few dozen such clones in 25 to 35 patients. In the TCR sequencing data, the smallest productive clonotype frequency that could be detected was 2.59 x 10-5. Only productive TCRbeta rearrangements, defined as complete and in-frame sequences, were included in the analyses. Sample clonality was computed as Simpson clonality in the immunoSEQ Analyzer version 3.0. Based on frequency, clones were grouped as very rare, small, medium, large (1-20%) or hyperexpanded (>20%). Generation probabilities were estimated with OLGA 1.2.3, V-gene circos plots were made with VDJtools, specificities were looked up in VDJdb, and CDR3 motifs were identified with GLIPH. The clones in this table, taken by TCRdb from immuneACCESS, are in-frame only. Not every clone is retained; where verified, under half of the shortfall comes from an unresolved V gene, and the cause of the rest is unknown. From that table come the V and J calls and clone size; the DNA was used to work out D and trimming. For this sample there are 7,000 to 9,500 clones; approximately 89% appear just once. The ten largest clones take up roughly 45% of the sample.

Patients with CD4+ T-LGLL were recruited at hematology units in Padova (Italy), Helsinki (Finland) and Shinshu (Japan). Patient samples were bead-purified CD4+, CD4+CD8+, CD57+ or CD56+ fractions, or unselected PBMC, depending on sample availability. The TCRbeta data from patients were combined with somatic STAT5B mutation profiles that came from deep amplicon sequencing of the same DNA. All TCR-sequenced material derived from peripheral blood: patient blood samples and healthy donor buffy coats. Ficoll-Hypaque gradient centrifugation was used to isolate peripheral blood mononuclear cells. Genomic DNA was extracted using the Gentra Puregene Cell and Tissue kit, and a Qubit 2.0 fluorometer was used to quantify it. Material for sequencing was PBMCs. This TCR was recovered from a woman aged 70 to 79 with CD4+ T-cell large granular lymphocyte leukemia.

The bases are TGCGCCAGCAGGGTCCAACAGGGGGAGTCACCCCTCCACTTT. The translation is CASRVQQGESPLHF. Recombination connected TRBV5-1 to TRBJ1-6; 8 bases in the middle match TRBD1. The germline V end is reduced by 5 bases and the J end by 10 bases; junction bases left unmatched: 8. The CDR3, cysteine through phenylalanine, is 14 amino acids long. Solely the CDR3 DNA is kept, with 42 bases framed from the first base. CDR1 and CDR2 are read off the germline V gene as SGHRS and YFSETQ. Joined to the reference TRBV5-1 and TRBJ1-6 proteins, this CDR3 gives the full variable domain: KAGVTQTPRYLIKTRGQQVTLSCSPISGHRSVSWYQQTPGQGLQFLFEYFSETQRNKGNFPGRFSGRQFSNSRSEMNVSTLELGDSALYLCASRVQQGESPLHFGNGTRLTVT.